This TCR beta chain came from a study of cytomegalovirus exposure and HLA in healthy donors. Study-wide results and caveats: Diagnosis of cytomegalovirus status made by the classifier reportedly showed high specificity and sensitivity.

Data came from immunoSEQ multiplex PCR; TCRdb stores just in-frame clones and leaves some out. Among 110,000 or so clones, roughly 84% were seen once, and the ten largest hold under 2.5%. Trimming stripped 5 bases from V and 0 bases from J, with 13 bases between. CDR3 length equals 16 residues. Germline V lookup: CDR1 SGHTA, CDR2 FQGTGA. Comments on this clone: Antigen specificity is unknown.

Sequencing was done on a sample of PBMCs. The J gene is TRBJ1-4, the V gene TRBV7-3; D may be TRBD1 (5 bases). The clonotype originates from a woman aged 25 to 39 in good health and CMV-seronegative. The CDR3, as DNA: TGTGCCAGCAGCCGTGGCGGCAGGGCAACTAATGAAAAACTGTTTTTT. It encodes CASSRGGRATNEKLFF.